The 4 T cell receptor beta chains in this list originate from one sample, sequenced in a study of OX40 agonist ivuxolimab in advanced cancers. The data were produced by immunoSEQ multiplex PCR, yet TCRdb's version contains in-frame clones alone and is incomplete. Here the sample spans about 67,000 clones, more than 75% being singletons. Source: CD4+ or CD8+ T cells sorted from blood, taken in a trial of the OX40 agonist ivuxolimab. Every receptor here comes from an adult with an advanced solid tumor such as melanoma, head and neck, liver or kidney cancer.

The CDR3 protein is CASSEQQSTDTQYF. In nucleotides, the CDR3 is TGTGCCAGCAGTGAACAACAGTCCACAGATACGCAGTATTTT. This chain uses TRBV2 with TRBJ2-3; D uncertain. CDR3 length: 14 amino acids. V was cut by 2 bases and J by 2 bases, with 8 bases left in between. CDR1 is SNHLY and CDR2 is FYNNEI in the germline V gene.

This chain uses TRBV7-9 with TRBJ2-7; 8 bases fit TRBD1. Trimming cost V 8 bases and J 5 bases; bases outside gene matches: 8. Germline V gene lookup returns CDR1 SEHNR and CDR2 FQNEAQ (reference sequence). The length of the CDR3 is 13 residues. The CDR3 sequence: CASGTGGSDEQYF. CDR3 bases: TGTGCCAGCGGTACAGGGGGTTCTGACGAGCAGTACTTC.

J is TRBJ1-2 and V is TRBV18, with D possibly being TRBD1 (5 bases). The CDR3 length is 15 residues. The V gene lost 3 bases and the J gene lost 5 bases, with 16 bases spanning the gap. Germline V gene data show CDR1 as KGHSH and CDR2 as LQKENI. As DNA, the CDR3 is TGTGCCAGCTCACCCCCAGGGAGGGGACCTTATGGCTACACCTTC. This gives the protein CASSPPGRGPYGYTF.

V usage is TRBV10-3 and J usage is TRBJ2-3, with TRBD2 identical over 13 bases. CDR1 and CDR2 from the germline V gene are ENHRY and SYGVKD. The CDR3 runs 17 residues. The J segment lost 8 bases and the V segment lost 0 bases, leaving 8 bases of the junction unmatched. The CDR3 spells CAISESTSGRAGGTQYF. As DNA, the CDR3 is TGTGCCATCAGTGAGTCTACTAGCGGGAGGGCCGGAGGTACGCAGTATTTT.